What follows describes a single T cell receptor beta chain. Its antigen is unknown. The data originate from a study of beta chain features in type 1 diabetes. The study's findings and limits: Patients and controls would be equally affected if PCR favored shorter templates. Shorter TCRB CDR3s, moderately but significantly so, marked every one of the four CD4+ subsets in Type 1 diabetes patients.

The CDR3 contains 15 residues. Germline V gives CDR1 SGHTA, CDR2 FQGNSA. Trimming shortened V by 1 base and J by 4 bases, and 13 bases separated the two germline ends. cDNA synthesis used the whole RNA isolate, giving expressed TCRB sequences. The assay was immunoSEQ multiplex PCR, and TCRdb's table has in-frame clones only and misses some. This sample yields about 160,000 clones, of which almost 65% are seen a single time; approximately 0.089% belongs to the top ten. V is TRBV7-2 and J is TRBJ2-5, with D maybe TRBD2 (7 bases). Material: naive CD4+ T cells from blood. This TCR was recovered from a man aged 25 to 40 with type 1 diabetes. The CDR3 sequence: CASSLVPGGAETQYF. The CDR3 DNA reads as TGTGCCAGCAGCTTAGTCCCTGGGGGGGCAGAGACCCAGTACTTC. The variable domain in full, completed from reference TRBV7-2 and TRBJ2-5, reads GAGVSQSPSNKVTEKGKDVELRCDPISGHTALYWYRQSLGQGLEFLIYFQGNSAPDKSGLPSDRFSAERTGGSVSTLTIQRTQQEDSAVYLCASSLVPGGAETQYFGPGTRLLVL.